One and the same sample provided the 20 T cell receptor beta chains below, sequenced in a study of T cell responses to AZD1222 COVID-19 vaccine. Method: immunoSEQ multiplex PCR; TCRdb's copy keeps in-frame clones and lacks some. The data hold over 95,000 clones, with 80% to 95% observed a single time. The sample was peripheral blood, taken on day 0 of AZD1222 vaccination. The receptors stem from an adult in good health.

The chain has TRBV5-8 and TRBJ1-3; D is possibly TRBD1 (5 bases). The ends were cut back, 0 bases at V and 0 bases at J, with 10 bases in the middle. The CDR3 extends over 16 amino acids. Germline V gene data show CDR1 as SGHTS and CDR2 as YDEGEE. CDR3 DNA: TGTGCCAGCAGCTTGGGACAGCTATTCTCTGGAAACACCATATATTTT. It specifies CASSLGQLFSGNTIYF.

The chain joins TRBV6-6 to TRBJ1-2; possibly TRBD1 for D (6 bases). Germline assignment: CDR1 MNHNY and CDR2 SVGAGI (reference sequence). Trimming took 5 bases from V and 1 from J, leaving 11 bases between them. CDR3 length: 14 amino acids. The CDR3: CASSDKQGNYGYTF. CDR3 sequence (DNA): TGTGCCAGCAGTGACAAACAGGGTAACTATGGCTACACCTTC.

The V gene is TRBV5-1, the J gene TRBJ1-1; D is uncertain. The V gene's germline CDR1 is SGHRS and CDR2 YFSETQ. This CDR3 contains 13 residues. V lost 2 bases to trimming and J lost 1 base, with 6 bases between them. CDR3 in DNA: TGCGCCAGCAGCTTCCAGCAGAACACTGAAGCTTTCTTT. It is translated as CASSFQQNTEAFF.

This chain joins TRBV6-2 or TRBV6-3 and TRBJ1-2, with a tentative D call TRBD1 (6 bases). The V end lost 6 bases, the J end lost 2 bases, and 19 bases lay between the germline ends. This CDR3 region has 16 residues. CDR1 and CDR2 from the germline V gene are MNHEY and SVGEGT. CDR3 sequence reads: CASSFGQSGKNYGYTF. The CDR3 DNA follows: TGTGCCAGCAGCTTTGGACAGTCCGGAAAGAACTATGGCTACACCTTC.

This clone was seen just once. V gene TRBV19 combines with J gene TRBJ2-2; no clear D. In germline, CDR1 is LNHDA, CDR2 SQIVND (reference sequence). V lost 6 bases and J 8 bases, leaving 28 bases between the germline ends. The CDR3 totals 18 residues. DNA of the CDR3: TGTGCCAGTAGCCCTGATGAGGACCCGGTTTCGTCCCCGGGGGAGCTGTTTTTT. Translation gives CASSPDEDPVSSPGELFF.

The chain is built from TRBV11-1 and TRBJ1-1; no clear D gene. The CDR3 loop spans 14 amino acids. V lost 5 bases, J lost 0 bases, and 10 bases lay in between. Germline V gene lookup returns CDR1 SGHAT and CDR2 FQDESV (reference sequence). The CDR3: CASSRVRVNTEAFF. Written as DNA, the CDR3 is TGTGCCAGCAGCCGGGTCCGGGTGAACACTGAAGCTTTCTTT.

V and J are TRBV30 and TRBJ1-2; a possible D gene is TRBD1 (5 bases). Germline-derived CDR1 and CDR2 are GTSNPN and SVGIG (reference sequence). Trimming removed 4 bases at V and 7 bases at J, with 16 bases between. The CDR3 sequence is 13 residues long. The CDR3 is CAWIRQSTSGYTF. In DNA, the CDR3 is TGTGCCTGGATCCGACAGTCTACGTCTGGCTACACCTTC. The full variable domain, completed using reference TRBV30 and TRBJ1-2, is SQTIHQWPATLVQPVGSPLSLECTVEGTSNPNLYWYRQAAGRGLQLLFYSVGIGQISSEVPQNLSASRPQDRQFILSSKKLLLSDSGFYLCAWIRQSTSGYTFGSGTRLTVV.

V is TRBV6-4 and J is TRBJ2-6; no definite D call. The CDR3 length is 14 residues. Germline V gene sequence: CDR1 MRHNA, CDR2 SNTAGT. V dropped 3 bases and J dropped 0 bases, with 3 bases sitting between them. The chain's CDR3 is CASSEDSGANVLTF. CDR3 DNA sequence: TGTGCCAGCAGTGAAGACTCTGGGGCCAACGTCCTGACTTTC.

The chain combines TRBV5-5 with TRBJ2-2; D is unresolved. This CDR3 contains 15 residues. Per germline, CDR1 SGHKS and CDR2 YYEKEE (reference sequence). The V and J ends lost 4 bases and 0 bases respectively, with 10 bases between them. Written as DNA, the CDR3 is TGTGCCAGCAGCCGAGGTCTAGCGAACACCGGGGAGCTGTTTTTT. Its protein product is CASSRGLANTGELFF.

The J gene is TRBJ1-1, the V gene TRBV7-2; 7 nucleotides line up with TRBD1. The V and J ends lost 3 bases and 11 bases, in that order; junction bases with no gene match: 6. Germline CDR1 is SGHTA and CDR2 is FQGNSA. This CDR3 contains 12 residues. The CDR3 nucleotides are TGTGCCAGCAGCTTCACAGGGGAACGGGCTTTCTTT. As protein: CASSFTGERAFF.

The rearrangement joins TRBV30 to TRBJ1-6, with D perhaps TRBD1 (5 bases). The CDR3 runs 13 residues. V shed 3 bases and J shed 6 bases, with 9 bases lying between them. Germline-derived CDR1 and CDR2 are GTSNPN and SVGIG (reference sequence). As DNA, the CDR3 is TGTGCCTGGAGGCGGGACGGTAATTCACCCCTCCACTTT. Residues: CAWRRDGNSPLHF.

Note on this clone: At one of its ends the junction is not consistent with the germline gene, which may arise from a read error. The V call is TRBV7-7, the J call TRBJ1-2; possibly TRBD1 for D (6 bases). This CDR3 has 13 residues. Looked up from germline, CDR1 is SSHAT and CDR2 is FNYEAQ (reference sequence). The CDR3 DNA follows: TGTGCTAGCAGCTTATTGGGGGGCGATGGCTACACCTTC. Amino acids: CASSLLGGDGYTF.

J is TRBJ1-1 and V is TRBV2; D remains unclear. Germline CDR1 reads SNHLY; CDR2 reads FYNNEI. Trimming took off 7 bases at V and 1 base at J, with 10 bases between the two ends. CDR3 length: 13 amino acids. In DNA form, the CDR3 reads TGTGCCAGCAAAACTGACACGAACACTGAAGCTTTCTTT. Translated: CASKTDTNTEAFF.

The chain couples TRBV6-2 or TRBV6-3 to TRBJ2-1, with TRBD1 matching 9 bases. This CDR3 is built from 15 residues. Germline V CDR1 and CDR2: MNHEY, SVGEGT. Losses at the gene ends were 0 bases for V and 4 bases for J; bases not matched to a gene: 1. The CDR3 loop reads CASSYSGQGYNEQFF. CDR3 nucleotide sequence: TGTGCCAGCAGTTACTCGGGACAGGGTTACAATGAGCAGTTCTTC.

This clone was detected once. V gene TRBV27 combines with J gene TRBJ2-5; maybe TRBD2 (6 bases). The V gene's germline CDR1 is MNHEY and CDR2 SMNVEV (reference sequence). V was clipped by 4 bases and J by 2 bases, with 20 bases between them. There are 17 residues in the CDR3. The CDR3 nucleotides read TGTGCCAGCAGTTGCCCTCGACTAGTCCGATGGCAAGAGACCCAGTACTTC. Amino acid sequence: CASSCPRLVRWQETQYF.

This clone occurred once. V usage is TRBV11-3 and J usage is TRBJ2-7, with D maybe TRBD1 (5 bases). The CDR3 spans 11 residues. CDR1 SGHNT and CDR2 YENEEA come from the germline V gene. V was trimmed by 1 base and J by 12 bases, leaving 10 bases between them. CDR3 DNA: TGTGCCAGCAGCTTAGGGGGCAGGACGTACTTC. Its translation: CASSLGGRTYF.

This clone was seen just once. This chain links TRBV5-4 with TRBJ1-4; D is unclear. V was pared by 4 bases and J by 5 bases, with 18 bases between. The V gene's germline CDR1 is SGHNT and CDR2 YYREEE (reference sequence). The CDR3 runs 16 residues. CDR3 residues: CASSPGGRTGNEKLFF. As DNA, the CDR3 is TGTGCCAGCAGCCCCGGAGGTCGGACGGGGAATGAAAAACTGTTTTTT.

The chain couples TRBV28 to TRBJ2-2; D is tentatively TRBD1 or TRBD2 (5 bases each). The CDR3 has 15 amino acids. V lost 8 bases and J lost 5, with 18 bases in between. The germline V gene encodes CDR1 MDHEN and CDR2 SYDVKM. The CDR3 loop is CASVSSGPRTGELFF. In DNA form, the CDR3 reads TGTGCCAGCGTTTCCTCGGGGCCTAGGACCGGGGAGCTGTTTTTT.

The V gene is TRBV30, the J gene TRBJ2-7; 8 nucleotides line up with TRBD1. Trimming removed 3 bases from V and 4 bases from J; junction bases left unmatched: 5. The CDR3 runs to 13 residues. From germline, CDR1 is GTSNPN and CDR2 SVGIG (reference sequence). CDR3 in amino acids: CAWRRQGWYEQYF. CDR3 nucleotide sequence: TGTGCCTGGAGACGACAGGGGTGGTACGAGCAGTACTTC. Complete variable domain (other parts from reference TRBV30 and TRBJ2-7): SQTIHQWPATLVQPVGSPLSLECTVEGTSNPNLYWYRQAAGRGLQLLFYSVGIGQISSEVPQNLSASRPQDRQFILSSKKLLLSDSGFYLCAWRRQGWYEQYFGPGTRLTVT.

This chain links TRBV7-2 with TRBJ2-3; no clear D gene. Per germline, CDR1 SGHTA and CDR2 FQGNSA. Trimming removed 0 bases from V and 0 bases from J, with 10 bases in between. There are 16 residues in the CDR3. As DNA, the CDR3 is TGTGCCAGCAGCTTAGCTCTCACACCTAGCACAGATACGCAGTATTTT. This gives the protein CASSLALTPSTDTQYF.